The 2 T cell receptor beta chains reported below all come from one sample, sequenced in a study of CD8 T cells in ankylosing spondylitis. Study-wide results and caveats: Ankylosing spondylitis blood appeared to be characterized by a TCR beta motif of roughly eight highly homologous variants.

What these receptors recognize is not known. From the 5' RACE reads, TCRdb called clonotypes with MiXCR, one entry per CDR3 protein. The data hold over 700,000 distinct CDR3 sequences, with around 20% observed a single time. Source material: blood, either unsorted or a sorted T cell fraction (not recorded which). Receptor source: a male donor with ankylosing spondylitis.

V usage is TRBV5-1 and J usage is TRBJ1-5; D is possibly TRBD1 (6 bases). The V end lost 4 bases, the J end lost 6 bases, and 14 bases lay between the germline ends. Germline V gives CDR1 SGHRS, CDR2 YFSETQ. This CDR3 has 14 amino acids. The CDR3 reads CASSAQGQGQPQHF. As DNA, the CDR3 is TGCGCCAGCAGCGCGCAGGGGCAGGGTCAGCCCCAGCATTTT.

This clonotype was seen more than once but under ten times. The chain uses TRBV11-2 and TRBJ1-4, with TRBD1 matching 9 bases. Germline-derived CDR1 and CDR2 are SGHAT and FQNNGV. V lost 5 bases to trimming and J lost 8 bases; unmatched junction nucleotides: 9. This CDR3 comprises 15 residues. Written as DNA, the CDR3 is TGTGCCAGCAGCCCTGGACAGGGGATTTGGGAAAAACTGTTTTTT. Its protein is CASSPGQGIWEKLFF.